This TCR beta chain is from a study of CD8 T cells in ankylosing spondylitis. The CDR3 totals 15 residues. Trimming removed 5 bases at V and 0 bases at J, with 13 bases between. This clonotype has a count of ten or more. What it binds is unknown. Study-wide results and caveats: Blood from ankylosing spondylitis patients appeared to carry a characteristic roughly eight-variant TCR beta motif. In peripheral blood, disease-linked CD8+ clones occurred at relatively low frequencies. Existing reports had already noted some motif variants in reactive arthritis synovial fluid and blood. Reportedly, matched ankylosing spondylitis synovial fluid was significantly enriched for disease-linked clones.

Quantitative 5'-RACE with molecular barcodes generated TCR beta libraries. TCRdb used MiXCR to reprocess the 5' RACE reads, holding one entry per CDR3 protein. The profile shows under 950,000 distinct CDR3 sequences, around a fifth of them singletons. The rearrangement uses TRBV12-3 or TRBV12-4 and TRBJ1-1; D remains unclear. The sequenced sample was blood, either unsorted or a sorted T cell fraction (not recorded which). This clonotype was obtained from a male donor with ankylosing spondylitis. Here the CDR3 DNA reads TGTGCCAGCAGTAAAAAGCACCCACTGAACACTGAAGCTTTCTTT. Protein sequence: CASSKKHPLNTEAFF.